This entry lists 10 T cell receptor beta chains sequenced from one sample in a study of neurological immune-mediated disorders. TCRdb recomputed calls from the 5' RACE reads with MiXCR, one row per CDR3 protein. The table includes about 59,000 distinct CDR3 sequences, 20% to 30% detected once. Time point given: technical triplicate 2. The sequenced material came from PBMCs. The receptors shown here come from a man in his 60s with HTLV-1-associated myelopathy (HAM/TSP).

There are many counts of this clonotype. This sequence joins TRBV12-3 or TRBV12-4 and TRBJ1-5; D uncertain. Trimming cost V 5 bases and J 5 bases, with 10 bases left between them. The CDR3 covers 13 residues. The CDR3 region is CASSPSSYQPQHF. DNA of the CDR3: TGTGCCAGCAGTCCGTCGAGCTATCAGCCCCAGCATTTT.

This clonotype was detected ten times or more. The gene calls are TRBV29-1 and TRBJ2-3, with TRBD2 matching over 12 bases. Trimming removed 6 bases from V and 5 bases from J; junction bases left unmatched: 3. CDR1 is SQVTM and CDR2 is ANQGSEA in the germline V gene. This CDR3 has 13 residues. The chain's CDR3 is CSVEGLAGDTQYF. DNA of the CDR3: TGCAGCGTCGAGGGACTAGCGGGAGATACGCAGTATTTT.

This clonotype was detected many times. The chain links TRBV27 to TRBJ1-1; TRBD1 matches 7 bases. CDR1 is MNHEY and CDR2 is SMNVEV in the germline V gene (reference sequence). The CDR3 sequence is 14 residues long. Trimming removed 4 bases from V and 2 bases from J; junction bases left unmatched: 4. CDR3 DNA: TGTGCCAGCAGTTGGGACAGCCAAAACACTGAAGCTTTCTTT. It codes for CASSWDSQNTEAFF.

The V gene is TRBV7-9, the J gene TRBJ2-2; unclear D gene. Trimming took off 5 bases at V and 6 bases at J, with 7 bases between the two ends. The CDR3 is 12 amino acids. Per the germline V gene, CDR1 is SEHNR and CDR2 is FQNEAQ (reference sequence). As DNA, the CDR3 is TGTGCCAGCAGCAGGGAATCCGGGGAGCTGTTTTTT. This sequence encodes CASSRESGELFF.

This clonotype has a count of ten or more. The genes are TRBV9 and TRBJ2-3; D uncertain. Deletions cut 2 bases from V and 6 bases from J, with 10 bases between. The CDR3 loop spans 13 amino acids. Germline CDR1 and CDR2: SGDLS and YYNGEE. The chain's CDR3 is CASSVSPGDTQYF. DNA of the CDR3: TGTGCCAGCAGCGTTTCCCCCGGCGATACGCAGTATTTT. Full variable domain (rest looked up from reference TRBV9 and TRBJ2-3): DSGVTQTPKHLITATGQRVTLRCSPRSGDLSVYWYQQSLDQGLQFLIQYYNGEERAKGNILERFSAQQFPDLHSELNLSSLELGDSALYFCASSVSPGDTQYFGPGTRLTVL.

This clonotype was seen repeatedly, ten times or more. The CDR3 DNA follows: TGTGCCAGCAGTGAGGACGGAAACACCATATATTTT. Amino acids: CASSEDGNTIYF. The V gene is TRBV6-1, the J gene TRBJ1-3; D is ambiguous. Deletions cut 3 bases from V and 4 bases from J, with 4 bases between. Germline V CDR1 and CDR2: MNHNS, SASEGT. This CDR3 region has 12 residues.

This clonotype was observed at least ten times. V is TRBV5-1 and J is TRBJ2-2, with D uncertain. The germline V gene encodes CDR1 SGHRS and CDR2 YFSETQ. V lost 2 bases and J 5 bases, leaving 16 bases between the germline ends. The CDR3 length is 16 residues. The CDR3 bases are TGCGCCAGCAGCTTCGGGCAGAGTCTCCAGACCGGGGAGCTGTTTTTT. Translating it yields CASSFGQSLQTGELFF. Variable domain in full (rest from reference TRBV5-1 and TRBJ2-2): KAGVTQTPRYLIKTRGQQVTLSCSPISGHRSVSWYQQTPGQGLQFLFEYFSETQRNKGNFPGRFSGRQFSNSRSEMNVSTLELGDSALYLCASSFGQSLQTGELFFGEGSRLTVL.

This clonotype has a count of ten or more. V is TRBV7-9 and J is TRBJ2-5; D call uncertain. From germline, CDR1 is SEHNR and CDR2 FQNEAQ (reference sequence). Trimming pared 6 bases from V and 0 bases from J, leaving 11 bases between. The CDR3 sequence is 14 residues long. CDR3: CASSLGHDQETQYF. As DNA, the CDR3 is TGTGCCAGCAGTTTGGGCCACGACCAAGAGACCCAGTACTTC.

This clonotype has more than one count but fewer than ten. This chain joins TRBV5-1 and TRBJ2-3; 13 bases are shared with TRBD2. The CDR3 loop spans 15 amino acids. V shed 4 bases and J 1 base; nucleotides not matched to a gene: 0. CDR1 is SGHRS, CDR2 YFSETQ, per germline. The CDR3 DNA follows: TGCGCCAGCAGCGGACTAGCGGGAGGCACAGATACGCAGTATTTT. It yields the protein CASSGLAGGTDTQYF. The full variable domain, rest sourced from reference TRBV5-1 and TRBJ2-3, is KAGVTQTPRYLIKTRGQQVTLSCSPISGHRSVSWYQQTPGQGLQFLFEYFSETQRNKGNFPGRFSGRQFSNSRSEMNVSTLELGDSALYLCASSGLAGGTDTQYFGPGTRLTVL.

The table lists this clonotype with many counts. The V call is TRBV29-1, the J call TRBJ2-5; 7 bases are shared with TRBD2. CDR1 and CDR2 (germline): SQVTM, ANQGSEA. CDR3 length: 14 residues. With V trimmed by 7 bases and J by 5 bases, 13 bases remained unmatched. The CDR3 bases are TGCAGCGCCTCGGGGCGGGAGAGGACGGAGACCCAGTACTTC. This codes for CSASGRERTETQYF.